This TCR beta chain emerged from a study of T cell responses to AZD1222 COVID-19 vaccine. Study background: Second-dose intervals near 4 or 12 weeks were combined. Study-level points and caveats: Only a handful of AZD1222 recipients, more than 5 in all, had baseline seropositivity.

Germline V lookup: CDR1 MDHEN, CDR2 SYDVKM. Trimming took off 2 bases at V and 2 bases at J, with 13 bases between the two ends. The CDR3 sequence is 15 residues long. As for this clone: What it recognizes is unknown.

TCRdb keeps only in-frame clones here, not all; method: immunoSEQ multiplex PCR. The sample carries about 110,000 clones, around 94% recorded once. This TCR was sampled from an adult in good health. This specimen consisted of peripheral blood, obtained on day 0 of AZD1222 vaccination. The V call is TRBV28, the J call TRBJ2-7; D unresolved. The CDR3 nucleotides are TGTGCCAGCAGTTTAAGGTGGGCAGTGACCTACGAGCAGTACTTC. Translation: CASSLRWAVTYEQYF.